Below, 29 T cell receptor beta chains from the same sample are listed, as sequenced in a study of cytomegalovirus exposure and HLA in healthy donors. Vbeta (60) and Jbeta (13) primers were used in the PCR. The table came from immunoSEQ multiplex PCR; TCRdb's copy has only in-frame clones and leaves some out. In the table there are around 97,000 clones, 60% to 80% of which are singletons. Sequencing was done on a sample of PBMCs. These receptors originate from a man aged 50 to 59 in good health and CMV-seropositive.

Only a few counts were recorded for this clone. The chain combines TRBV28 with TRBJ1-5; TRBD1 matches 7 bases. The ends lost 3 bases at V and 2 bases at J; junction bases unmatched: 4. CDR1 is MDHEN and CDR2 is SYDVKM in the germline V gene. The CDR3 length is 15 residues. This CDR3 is CASSFDRVGNQPQHF. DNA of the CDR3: TGTGCCAGCAGTTTTGACAGGGTTGGCAATCAGCCCCAGCATTTT.

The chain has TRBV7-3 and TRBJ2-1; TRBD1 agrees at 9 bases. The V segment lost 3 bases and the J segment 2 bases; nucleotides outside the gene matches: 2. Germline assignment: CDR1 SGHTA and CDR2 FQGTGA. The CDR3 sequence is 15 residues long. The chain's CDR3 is CASSLGQGTYNEQFF. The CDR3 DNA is TGTGCCAGCAGCTTGGGACAGGGCACCTACAATGAGCAGTTCTTC.

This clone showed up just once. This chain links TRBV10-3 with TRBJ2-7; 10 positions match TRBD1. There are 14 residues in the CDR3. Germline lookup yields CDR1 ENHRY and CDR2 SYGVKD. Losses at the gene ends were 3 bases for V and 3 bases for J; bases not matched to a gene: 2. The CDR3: CAISDRDRGYEQYF. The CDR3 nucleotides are TGTGCCATCAGTGACCGGGACAGGGGCTACGAGCAGTACTTC.

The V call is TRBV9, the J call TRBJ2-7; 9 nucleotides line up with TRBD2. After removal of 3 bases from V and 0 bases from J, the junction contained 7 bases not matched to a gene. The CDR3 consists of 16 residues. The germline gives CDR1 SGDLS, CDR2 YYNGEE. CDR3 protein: CASSASRTSVSYEQYF. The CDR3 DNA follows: TGTGCCAGCAGCGCCTCCAGGACTAGCGTCTCCTACGAGCAGTACTTC.

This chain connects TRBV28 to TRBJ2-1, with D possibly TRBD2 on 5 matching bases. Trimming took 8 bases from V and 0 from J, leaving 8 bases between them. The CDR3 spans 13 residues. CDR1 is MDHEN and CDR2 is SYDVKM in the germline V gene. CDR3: CASLAGSYNEQFF. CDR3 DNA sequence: TGTGCCAGCCTTGCGGGCTCCTACAATGAGCAGTTCTTC.

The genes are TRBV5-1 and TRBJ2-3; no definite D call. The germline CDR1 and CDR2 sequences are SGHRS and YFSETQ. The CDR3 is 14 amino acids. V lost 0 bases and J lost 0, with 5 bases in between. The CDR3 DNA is TGCGCCAGCAGCTTGGGGCAGAGCACAGATACGCAGTATTTT. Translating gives CASSLGQSTDTQYF.

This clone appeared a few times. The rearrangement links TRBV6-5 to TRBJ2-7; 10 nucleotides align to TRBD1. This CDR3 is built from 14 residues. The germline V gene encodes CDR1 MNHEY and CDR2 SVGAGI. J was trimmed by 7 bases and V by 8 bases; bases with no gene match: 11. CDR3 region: CASPPGQGLVEQYF. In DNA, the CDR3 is TGTGCCAGCCCCCCGGGACAGGGGTTAGTGGAGCAGTACTTC.

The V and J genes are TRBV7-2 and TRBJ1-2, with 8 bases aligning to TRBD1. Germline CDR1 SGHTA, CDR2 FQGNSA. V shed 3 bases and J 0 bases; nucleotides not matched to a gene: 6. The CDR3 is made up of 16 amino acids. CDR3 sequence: CASSLAPGQANYGYTF. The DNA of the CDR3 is TGTGCCAGCAGCTTGGCACCGGGACAGGCTAACTATGGCTACACCTTC.

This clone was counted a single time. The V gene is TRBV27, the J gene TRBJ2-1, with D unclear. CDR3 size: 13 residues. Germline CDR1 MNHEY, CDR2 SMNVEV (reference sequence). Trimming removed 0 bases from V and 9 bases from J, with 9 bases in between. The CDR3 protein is CASSLSLTSEQFF. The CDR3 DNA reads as TGTGCCAGCAGTTTATCGTTGACTTCTGAGCAGTTCTTC.

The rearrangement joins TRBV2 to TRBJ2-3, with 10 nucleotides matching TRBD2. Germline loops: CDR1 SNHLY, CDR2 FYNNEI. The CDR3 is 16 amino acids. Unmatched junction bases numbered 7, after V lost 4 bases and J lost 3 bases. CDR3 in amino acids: CASSVLSGRRTDTQYF. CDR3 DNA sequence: TGTGCCAGCAGTGTTCTTAGCGGGAGGCGTACAGATACGCAGTATTTT.

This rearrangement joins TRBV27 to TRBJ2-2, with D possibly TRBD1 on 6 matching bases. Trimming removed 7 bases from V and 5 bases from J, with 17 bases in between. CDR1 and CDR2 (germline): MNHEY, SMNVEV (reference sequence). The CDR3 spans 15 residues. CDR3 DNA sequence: TGTGCCAGCACCGCGGACAGAGTTGTTACCGGGGAGCTGTTTTTT. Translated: CASTADRVVTGELFF.

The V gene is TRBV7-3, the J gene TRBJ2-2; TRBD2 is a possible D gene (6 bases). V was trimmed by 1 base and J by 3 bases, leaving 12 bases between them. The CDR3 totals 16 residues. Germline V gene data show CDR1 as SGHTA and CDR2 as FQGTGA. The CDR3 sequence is CASSLNGWGDTGELFF. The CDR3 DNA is TGTGCCAGCAGCTTAAACGGTTGGGGGGACACCGGGGAGCTGTTTTTT.

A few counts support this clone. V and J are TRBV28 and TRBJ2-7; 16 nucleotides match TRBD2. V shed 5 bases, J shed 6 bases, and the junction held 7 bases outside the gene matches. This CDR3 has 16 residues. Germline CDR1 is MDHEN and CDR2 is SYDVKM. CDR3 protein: CASSPPGLAGGPEQYF. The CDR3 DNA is TGTGCCAGCAGTCCTCCGGGACTAGCGGGAGGGCCCGAGCAGTACTTC. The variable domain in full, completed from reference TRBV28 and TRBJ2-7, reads DVKVTQSSRYLVKRTGEKVFLECVQDMDHENMFWYRQDPGLGLRLIYFSYDVKMKEKGDIPEGYSVSREKKERFSLILESASTNQTSMYLCASSPPGLAGGPEQYFGPGTRLTVT.

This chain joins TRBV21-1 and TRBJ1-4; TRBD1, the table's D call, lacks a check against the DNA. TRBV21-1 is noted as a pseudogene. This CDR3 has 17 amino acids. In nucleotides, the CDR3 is TGTGCCAGCAGCAAAGTAGGACCGGACAGGGGGAATGAAAAACTGTTTTTT. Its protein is CASSKVGPDRGNEKLFF.

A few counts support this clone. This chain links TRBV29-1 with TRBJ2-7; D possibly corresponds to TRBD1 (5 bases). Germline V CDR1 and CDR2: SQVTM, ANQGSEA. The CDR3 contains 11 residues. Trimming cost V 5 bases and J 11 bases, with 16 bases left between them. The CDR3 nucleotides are TGCAGCGTTAACCACGTTGACAGCGAGTACTTC. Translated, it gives CSVNHVDSEYF.

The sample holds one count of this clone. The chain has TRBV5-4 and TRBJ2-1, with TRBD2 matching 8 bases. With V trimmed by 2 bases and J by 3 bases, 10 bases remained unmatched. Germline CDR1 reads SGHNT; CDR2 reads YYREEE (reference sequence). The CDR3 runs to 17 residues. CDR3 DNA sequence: TGTGCCAGCAGCTTCCGGGGGGGTAGCGCCCTCTACAATGAGCAGTTCTTC. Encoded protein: CASSFRGGSALYNEQFF.

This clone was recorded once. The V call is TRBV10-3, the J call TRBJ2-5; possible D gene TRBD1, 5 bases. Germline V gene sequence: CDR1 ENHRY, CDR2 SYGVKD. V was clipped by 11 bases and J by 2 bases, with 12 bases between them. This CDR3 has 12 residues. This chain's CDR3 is CASADRQETQYF. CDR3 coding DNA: TGTGCCTCAGCAGACAGACAAGAGACCCAGTACTTC.

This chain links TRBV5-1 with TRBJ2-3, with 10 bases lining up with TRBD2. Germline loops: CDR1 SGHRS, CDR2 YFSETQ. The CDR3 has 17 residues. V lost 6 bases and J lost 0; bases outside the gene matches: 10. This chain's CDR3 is CASTLPSSGSSTDTQYF. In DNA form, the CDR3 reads TGCGCCAGCACCCTCCCCTCTAGCGGGAGTAGCACAGATACGCAGTATTTT.

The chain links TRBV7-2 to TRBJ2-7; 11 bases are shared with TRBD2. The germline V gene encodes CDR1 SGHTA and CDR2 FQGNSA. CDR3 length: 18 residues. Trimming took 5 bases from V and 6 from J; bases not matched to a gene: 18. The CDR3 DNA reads TGTGCCAGCAGCCCAGTCGGGGGGGCTAGCGGGGGGTTCGGCGAGCAGTACTTC. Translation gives CASSPVGGASGGFGEQYF.

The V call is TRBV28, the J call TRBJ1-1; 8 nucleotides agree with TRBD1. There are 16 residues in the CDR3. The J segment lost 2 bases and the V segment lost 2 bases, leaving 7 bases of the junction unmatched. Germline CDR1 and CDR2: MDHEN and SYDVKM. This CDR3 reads CASSLPRTGQNTEAFF. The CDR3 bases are TGTGCCAGCAGTTTACCCCGGACAGGGCAAAACACTGAAGCTTTCTTT.

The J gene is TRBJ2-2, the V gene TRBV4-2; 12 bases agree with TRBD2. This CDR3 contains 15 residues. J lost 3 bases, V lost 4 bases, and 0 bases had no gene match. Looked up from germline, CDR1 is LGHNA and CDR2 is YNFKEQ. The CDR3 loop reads CASSPSGRDTGELFF. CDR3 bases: TGTGCCAGCAGCCCTAGCGGGAGGGACACCGGGGAGCTGTTTTTT.

The CDR3 protein is CASSSLRERYEQYF. The CDR3 region has the DNA TGTGCCAGTAGTAGTCTGCGGGAGAGGTACGAGCAGTACTTC. This chain links TRBV19 with TRBJ2-7; 7 bases fit TRBD2. The CDR3 covers 14 residues. CDR1 is LNHDA, CDR2 SQIVND, per germline (reference sequence). Trimming at V came to 4 bases and at J to 4 bases, leaving 7 bases not matched to a gene.

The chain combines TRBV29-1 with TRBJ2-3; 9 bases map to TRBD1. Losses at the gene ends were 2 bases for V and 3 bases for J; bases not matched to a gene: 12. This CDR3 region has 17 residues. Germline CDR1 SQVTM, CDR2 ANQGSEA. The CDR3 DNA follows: TGCAGCGTTGAAAGTTCGTGGGACAGGGTTAGTACAGATACGCAGTATTTT. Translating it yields CSVESSWDRVSTDTQYF.

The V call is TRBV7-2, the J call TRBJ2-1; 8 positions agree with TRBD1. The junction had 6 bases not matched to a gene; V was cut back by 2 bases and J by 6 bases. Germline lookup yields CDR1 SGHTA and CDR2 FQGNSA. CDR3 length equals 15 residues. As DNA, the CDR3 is TGTGCCAGCAGCTTAATGCAGGGGGCCTCCAATGAGCAGTTCTTC. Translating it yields CASSLMQGASNEQFF.

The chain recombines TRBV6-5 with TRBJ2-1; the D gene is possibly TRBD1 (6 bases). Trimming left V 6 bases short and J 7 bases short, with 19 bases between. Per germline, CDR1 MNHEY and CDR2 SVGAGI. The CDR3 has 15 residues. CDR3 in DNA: TGTGCCAGCAGAGCCTCAGGGGATTTGGGGAATGAGCAGTTCTTC. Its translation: CASRASGDLGNEQFF.

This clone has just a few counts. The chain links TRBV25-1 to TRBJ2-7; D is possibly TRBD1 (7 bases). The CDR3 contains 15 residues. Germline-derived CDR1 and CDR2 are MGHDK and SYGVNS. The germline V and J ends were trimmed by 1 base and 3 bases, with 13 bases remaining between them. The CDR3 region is CASSEWAGGSYEQYF. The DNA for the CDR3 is TGTGCCAGCAGTGAATGGGCAGGGGGGAGCTACGAGCAGTACTTC.

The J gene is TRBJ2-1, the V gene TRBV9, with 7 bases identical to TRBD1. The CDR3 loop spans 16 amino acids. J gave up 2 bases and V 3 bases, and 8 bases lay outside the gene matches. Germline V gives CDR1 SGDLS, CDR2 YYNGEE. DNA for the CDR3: TGTGCCAGCAGCGCGACCAAACAGGGGACCTACAATGAGCAGTTCTTC. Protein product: CASSATKQGTYNEQFF.

CDR3 in amino acids: CASSTPSGTYYEQFF. CDR3 DNA sequence: TGTGCCAGTAGTACTCCTAGCGGGACCTATTATGAGCAGTTCTTC. The rearrangement uses TRBV19 and TRBJ2-1; TRBD2 matches at 9 bases. CDR1 is LNHDA, CDR2 SQIVND, per germline (reference sequence). V lost 4 bases to trimming and J lost 8 bases; unmatched junction nucleotides: 9. The length of the CDR3 is 15 residues.

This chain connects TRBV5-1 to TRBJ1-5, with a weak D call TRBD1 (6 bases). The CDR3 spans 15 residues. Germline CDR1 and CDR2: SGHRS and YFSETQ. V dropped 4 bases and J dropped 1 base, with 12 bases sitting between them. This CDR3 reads CASSDGTLSNQPQHF. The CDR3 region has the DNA TGCGCCAGCAGCGACGGGACACTAAGCAATCAGCCCCAGCATTTT. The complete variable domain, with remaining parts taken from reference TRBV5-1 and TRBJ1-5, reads KAGVTQTPRYLIKTRGQQVTLSCSPISGHRSVSWYQQTPGQGLQFLFEYFSETQRNKGNFPGRFSGRQFSNSRSEMNVSTLELGDSALYLCASSDGTLSNQPQHFGDGTRLSIL.